This T cell receptor (beta chain) was retrieved from a study of T-cell reconstitution after alpha-beta-depleted transplantation in children. General study findings and limits: T-cell counts and diversity at one year following transplant were attributed mainly to newly produced T cells. Several hundred expanded graft clones reportedly gave rise to the alpha-beta T cells present about two months after transplant. Recipient T cells and thymic progenitors that survived were the source of the high TCRbeta diversity seen at day 60 in some patients.

The V gene lost 6 bases and the J gene lost 9 bases, with 15 bases spanning the gap. This CDR3 has 13 amino acids. Germline CDR1 reads SNHLY; CDR2 reads FYNNEI. On this clonotype: Its antigen is not known.

Unique molecular identifiers were used to barcode this TCRbeta library. TCRdb used MiXCR to reprocess the PCR reads, holding one entry per CDR3 protein. Of 450,000 to 550,000 distinct CDR3 sequences in the sample, 10% to 12% were seen once. The chain joins TRBV2 to TRBJ2-1; D is undetermined. The clonotype originates from a female patient aged 2-9 years who had a stem cell transplant for aplastic anemia, so the T cells may come from the graft donor. This specimen was PBMCs, mostly from graft donor cells, taken 180 days after TCRalphabeta/CD19-depleted stem cell transplant. Here the CDR3 DNA reads TGTGCCAGCAGCGACCCCGGGCTGGCTGAGCAGTTCTTC. Protein sequence: CASSDPGLAEQFF.